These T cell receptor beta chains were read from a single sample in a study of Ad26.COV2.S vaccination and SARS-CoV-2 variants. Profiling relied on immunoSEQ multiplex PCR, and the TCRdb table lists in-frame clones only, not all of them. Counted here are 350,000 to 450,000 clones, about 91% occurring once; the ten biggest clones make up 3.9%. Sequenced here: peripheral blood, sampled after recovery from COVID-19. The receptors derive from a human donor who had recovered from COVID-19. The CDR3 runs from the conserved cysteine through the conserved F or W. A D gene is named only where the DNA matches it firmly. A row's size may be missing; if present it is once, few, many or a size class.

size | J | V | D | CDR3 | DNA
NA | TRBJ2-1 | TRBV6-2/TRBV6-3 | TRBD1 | CASSYPVVPGQGRNEQFF | TGTGCCAGCAGTTACCCCGTTGTACCGGGACAGGGGAGGAATGAGCAGTTCTTC
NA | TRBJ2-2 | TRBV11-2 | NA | CASSLGYAGELFF | TGTGCCAGCAGCTTAGGATACGCCGGGGAGCTGTTTTTT
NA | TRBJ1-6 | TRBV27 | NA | CASSLQGMSYNSPLHF | TGTGCCAGCAGTTTACAGGGAATGAGCTATAATTCACCCCTCCACTTT
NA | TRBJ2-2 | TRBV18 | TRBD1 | CASSRGTGTAGELFF | TGTGCCAGCTCACGAGGGACAGGGACTGCCGGGGAGCTGTTTTTT
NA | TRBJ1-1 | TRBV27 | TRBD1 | CASSRQGRPNTEAFF | TGTGCCAGCAGTCGACAGGGTAGACCGAACACTGAAGCTTTCTTT
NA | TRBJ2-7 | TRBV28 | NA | CASSGGYEQYF | TGTGCCAGCAGTGGGGGCTACGAGCAGTACTTC
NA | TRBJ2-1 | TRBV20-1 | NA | CSAAQGEQFF | TGCAGTGCTGCCCAGGGTGAGCAGTTCTTC
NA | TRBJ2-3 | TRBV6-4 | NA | CASSETSSTDTQYF | TGTGCCAGCAGTGAGACATCTAGCACAGATACGCAGTATTTT
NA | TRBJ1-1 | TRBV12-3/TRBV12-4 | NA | CASSLVGEAFF | TGTGCCAGCAGTTTAGTAGGTGAAGCTTTCTTT
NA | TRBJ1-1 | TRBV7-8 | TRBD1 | CASSLAPTGGGPEAFF | TGTGCCAGCAGCTTAGCGCCGACAGGGGGAGGCCCTGAAGCTTTCTTT
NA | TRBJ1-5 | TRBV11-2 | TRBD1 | CASSLGWQGAMDQPQHF | TGTGCCAGCAGCTTAGGGTGGCAGGGGGCGATGGATCAGCCCCAGCATTTT
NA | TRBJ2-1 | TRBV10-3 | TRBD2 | CATLAGEKNEQFF | TGTGCCACGCTAGCGGGGGAAAAAAATGAGCAGTTCTTC
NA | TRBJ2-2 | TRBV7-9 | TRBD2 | CASIGVKRENTGELFF | TGTGCCAGCATCGGCGTAAAGCGGGAGAACACCGGGGAGCTGTTTTTT
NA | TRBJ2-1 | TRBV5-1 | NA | CASSLSALNEQFF | TGCGCCAGCAGCTTGTCGGCTTTGAATGAGCAGTTCTTC
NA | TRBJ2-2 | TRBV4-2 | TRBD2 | CASSPSLTAGRLGELFF | TGTGCCAGCAGCCCCTCACTGACAGCGGGGAGGCTCGGGGAGCTGTTTTTT
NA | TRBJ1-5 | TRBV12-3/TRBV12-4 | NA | CASRRGNDQPQHF | TGTGCCAGCAGGAGGGGAAACGATCAGCCCCAGCATTTT
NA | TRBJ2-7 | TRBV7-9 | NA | CASSSMDGLIPYEQYF | TGTGCCAGCAGCTCAATGGACGGACTGATACCCTACGAGCAGTACTTC
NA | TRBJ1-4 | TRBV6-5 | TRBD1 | CASSLDRDEKLFF | TGTGCCAGCAGTCTAGACAGGGACGAAAAACTGTTTTTT
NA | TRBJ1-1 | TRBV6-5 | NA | CASLGVGEITEAFF | TGTGCCAGCTTGGGGGTAGGAGAAATCACTGAAGCTTTCTTT
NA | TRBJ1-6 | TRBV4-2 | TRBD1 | CASSQDGGQGKIPLHF | TGTGCCAGCAGCCAAGACGGCGGACAGGGCAAAATCCCCCTCCACTTT
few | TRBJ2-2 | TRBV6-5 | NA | CASTRVSNTGELFF | TGTGCCAGCACCCGGGTTTCGAACACCGGGGAGCTGTTTTTT
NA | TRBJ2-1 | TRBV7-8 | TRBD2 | CASSHGGRYNEQFF | TGTGCCAGCAGCCACGGGGGGAGATACAATGAGCAGTTCTTC
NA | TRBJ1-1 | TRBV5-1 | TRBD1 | CASSLAEGADTEAFF | TGCGCCAGCAGCTTGGCCGAGGGGGCGGACACTGAAGCTTTCTTT
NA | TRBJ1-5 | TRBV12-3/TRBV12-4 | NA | CASSRAGDPQHF | TGTGCCAGCAGCCGCGCAGGGGATCCCCAGCATTTT
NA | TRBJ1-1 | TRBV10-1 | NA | CASSESKGPGGNTEAFF | TGCGCCAGCAGTGAGTCGAAGGGCCCGGGAGGAAACACTGAAGCTTTCTTT
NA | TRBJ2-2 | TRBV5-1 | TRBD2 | CASSRGGANTGELFF | TGCGCCAGCAGTCGCGGGGGGGCGAACACCGGGGAGCTGTTTTTT
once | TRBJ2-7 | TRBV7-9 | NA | CASSPLGQGPSYF | TGTGCCAGCAGCCCCCTAGGCCAGGGGCCCTCGTACTTC
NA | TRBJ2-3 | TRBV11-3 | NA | CASSLDGLTSDTQYF | TGTGCCAGCAGCTTAGATGGGCTGACATCAGATACGCAGTATTTT
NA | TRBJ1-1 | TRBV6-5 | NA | CASRTRGREGTEAFF | TGTGCCAGCAGGACTCGGGGCAGGGAGGGCACTGAAGCTTTCTTT
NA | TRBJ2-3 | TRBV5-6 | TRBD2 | CASSLGLAGSTDTQYF | TGTGCCAGCAGCTTGGGACTAGCGGGGAGCACAGATACGCAGTATTTT
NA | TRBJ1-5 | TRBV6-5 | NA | CASRDGVNQPQHF | TGTGCCAGCAGGGACGGGGTCAATCAGCCCCAGCATTTT
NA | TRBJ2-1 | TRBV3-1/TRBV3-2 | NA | CASSQDLGAEQFF | TGTGCCAGCAGCCAAGATCTCGGGGCCGAGCAGTTCTTC
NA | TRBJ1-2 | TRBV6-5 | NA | CASSYSGGGYGYTF | TGTGCCAGCAGTTACTCGGGGGGTGGCTATGGCTACACCTTC
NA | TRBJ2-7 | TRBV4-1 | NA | CASSQDNGGRGLYEQYF | TGCGCCAGCAGCCAAGACAATGGCGGCAGGGGCCTATACGAGCAGTACTTC
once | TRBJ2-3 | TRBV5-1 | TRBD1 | CASSWGTGQFRDTQYF | TGCGCCAGCAGCTGGGGGACAGGTCAGTTTAGAGATACGCAGTATTTT
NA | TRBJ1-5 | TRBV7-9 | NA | CASSSSTAHTPQHF | TGTGCCAGCAGCTCGTCGACGGCTCACACTCCCCAGCATTTT
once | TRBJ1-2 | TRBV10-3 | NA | CAISEGGPLGYTF | TGTGCCATCAGTGAGGGGGGCCCCTTAGGCTACACCTTC
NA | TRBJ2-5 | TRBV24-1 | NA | CATSDPFSVRDNGETQYF | TGTGCCACCAGTGACCCGTTCTCGGTTAGGGACAACGGAGAGACCCAGTACTTC
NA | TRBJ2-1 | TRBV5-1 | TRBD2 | CASSLVAGSLAGGLGEQFF | TGCGCCAGCAGCTTGGTTGCTGGGTCGCTAGCGGGGGGGCTCGGTGAGCAGTTCTTC
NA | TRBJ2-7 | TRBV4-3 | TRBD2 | CASSQEGTSGYYEQYF | TGCGCCAGCAGCCAAGAGGGGACTAGCGGATACTACGAGCAGTACTTC
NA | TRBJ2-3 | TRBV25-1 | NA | CASSEYHTDTQYF | TGTGCCAGCAGTGAATACCACACAGATACGCAGTATTTT
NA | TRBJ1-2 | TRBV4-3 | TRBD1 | CASSQDIGDRDTF | TGCGCCAGCAGCCAAGACATTGGGGACAGGGACACCTTC
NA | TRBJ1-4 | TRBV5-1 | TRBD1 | CASSLGDRLANEKLFF | TGCGCCAGCAGCTTGGGGGACAGGCTGGCTAATGAAAAACTGTTTTTT
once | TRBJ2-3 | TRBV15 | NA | CATSSYTDTQYF | TGTGCCACCAGCAGCTACACAGATACGCAGTATTTT
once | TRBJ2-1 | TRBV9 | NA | CASTRGTLIYNEQFF | TGTGCCAGCACCAGGGGAACCCTTATCTACAATGAGCAGTTCTTC
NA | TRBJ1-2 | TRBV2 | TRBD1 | CASSYKPGTGDGYTF | TGTGCCAGCAGTTATAAACCCGGGACAGGGGATGGCTACACCTTC
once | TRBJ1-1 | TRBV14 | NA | CASSQEGVMNTEAFF | TGTGCCAGCAGCCAAGAGGGGGTGATGAACACTGAAGCTTTCTTT
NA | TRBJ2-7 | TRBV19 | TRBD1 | CASSAGTGGFPYEQYF | TGTGCCAGTAGCGCCGGGACAGGGGGCTTCCCCTACGAGCAGTACTTC
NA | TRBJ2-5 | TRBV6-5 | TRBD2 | CASRTSGVETQYF | TGTGCCAGCAGAACTAGCGGGGTCGAGACCCAGTACTTC
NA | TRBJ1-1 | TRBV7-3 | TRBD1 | CASSLNGDRGSTEAFF | TGTGCCAGCAGCTTAAACGGGGACAGGGGGTCCACTGAAGCTTTCTTT
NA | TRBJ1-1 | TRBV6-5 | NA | CASSYSRGRTEAFF | TGTGCCAGCAGTTACTCGCGGGGTCGGACTGAAGCTTTCTTT
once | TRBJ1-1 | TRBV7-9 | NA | CASSLLGSGASEAFF | TGTGCCAGCAGCTTATTGGGATCTGGGGCCAGTGAAGCTTTCTTT
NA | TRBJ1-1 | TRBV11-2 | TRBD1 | CASSSVVGTGVFEAFF | TGTGCCAGCAGCTCTGTTGTTGGGACAGGCGTATTTGAAGCTTTCTTT